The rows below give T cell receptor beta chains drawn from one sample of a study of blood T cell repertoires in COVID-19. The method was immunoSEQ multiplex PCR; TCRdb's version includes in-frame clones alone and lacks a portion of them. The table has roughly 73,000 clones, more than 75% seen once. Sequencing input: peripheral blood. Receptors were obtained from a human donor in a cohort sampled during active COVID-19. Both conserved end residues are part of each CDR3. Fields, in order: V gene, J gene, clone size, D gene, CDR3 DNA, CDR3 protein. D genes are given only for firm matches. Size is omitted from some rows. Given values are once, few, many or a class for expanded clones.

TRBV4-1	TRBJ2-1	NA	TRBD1	TGCGCCAGCAGCCACCGAAGGACAGGCGCTGAGCAGTTCTTC	CASSHRRTGAEQFF
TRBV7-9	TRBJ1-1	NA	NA	TGTGCCAGCAGTAGGGCAGGGCGAGCGAACACTGAAGCTTTCTTT	CASSRAGRANTEAFF
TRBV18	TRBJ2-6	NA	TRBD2	TGTGCCAGCTCACCCAGCTCACTAGCGGGGACCTCTGGGGCCAACGTCCTGACTTTC	CASSPSSLAGTSGANVLTF
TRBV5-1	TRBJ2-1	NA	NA	TGCGCCAGCAGCTTGGTTTCCGGGAGTAAGTACAATGAGCAGTTCTTC	CASSLVSGSKYNEQFF
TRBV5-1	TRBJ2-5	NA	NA	TGCGCCAGCAGCGTGGTCCCTCAAGAGACCCAGTACTTC	CASSVVPQETQYF
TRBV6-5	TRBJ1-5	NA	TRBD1	TGTGCCAGCAGTCCGGGACAGAGGAGGCAGCCCCAGCATTTT	CASSPGQRRQPQHF
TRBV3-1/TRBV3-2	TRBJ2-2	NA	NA	TGTGCCAGCAGCCCGTGGCGGGAGAACACCGGGGAGCTGTTTTTT	CASSPWRENTGELFF
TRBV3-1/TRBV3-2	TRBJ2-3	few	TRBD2	TGTGCCAGCAAACAGGGACTAGCGGTCACAGATACGCAGTATTTT	CASKQGLAVTDTQYF
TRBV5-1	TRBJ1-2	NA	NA	TGCGCCAGCAGCTTGGTTCCAGGGGCGAATGGCTACACCTTC	CASSLVPGANGYTF
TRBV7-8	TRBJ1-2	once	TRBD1	TGTGCCAGCAGCGAGGGACAGGGTAACTATGGCTACACCTTC	CASSEGQGNYGYTF
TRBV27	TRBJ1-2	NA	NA	TGTGCCAGCAGTACCAACGGGATCCTGGGGGGCTACACCTTC	CASSTNGILGGYTF
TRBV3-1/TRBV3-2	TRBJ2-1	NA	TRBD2	TGTGCCAGCAGCCAAGATTACGGACTAGCGGGAATGAATGAGCAGTTCTTC	CASSQDYGLAGMNEQFF
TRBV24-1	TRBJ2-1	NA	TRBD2	TGTGCCACCAGTGATCCCGGACTAGCGGGTTCCAATGAGCAGTTCTTC	CATSDPGLAGSNEQFF
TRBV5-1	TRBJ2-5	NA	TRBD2	TGCGCCAGCAGCTTGGCCCCAGCGGGAGGGCTAGAGACCCAGTACTTC	CASSLAPAGGLETQYF
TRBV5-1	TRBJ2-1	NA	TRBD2	TGCGCCAGCAGCTTGGGGCTAGCGGGGAACAATGAGCAGTTCTTC	CASSLGLAGNNEQFF
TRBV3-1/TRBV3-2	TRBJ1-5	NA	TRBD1	TGTGCCAGCAGCCAAGGGGACAGCCTTAATCAGCCCCAGCATTTT	CASSQGDSLNQPQHF
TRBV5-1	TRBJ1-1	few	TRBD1	TGCGCCAGCAGCTTGGGGGACAGGACGGAACCTGAAGCTTTCTTT	CASSLGDRTEPEAFF
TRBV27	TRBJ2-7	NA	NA	TGTGCCAGCAGTACTACCTACGAGCAGTACTTC	CASSTTYEQYF
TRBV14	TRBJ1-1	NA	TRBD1	TGTGCCAGCAGCCACAGGGGGTGGGACACTGAAGCTTTCTTT	CASSHRGWDTEAFF
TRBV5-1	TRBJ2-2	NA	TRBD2	TGCGCCAGCAGCTTGGCCATGTTAGCGGGAGGGCCCGACACCGGGGAGCTGTTTTTT	CASSLAMLAGGPDTGELFF
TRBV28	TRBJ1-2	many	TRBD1	TGTGCCAGCAGTCCATGGGCGGACAGGGGCTATGGCTACACCTTC	CASSPWADRGYGYTF
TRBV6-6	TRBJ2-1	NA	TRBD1	TGTGCCAGTCATGAGGGGGCGCCTCTGAATGAGCAGTTCTTC	CASHEGAPLNEQFF
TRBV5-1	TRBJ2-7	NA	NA	TGCGCCAGCAGCTTAGTGGCTTCGTCCTACGAGCAGTACTTC	CASSLVASSYEQYF
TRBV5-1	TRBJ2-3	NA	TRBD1	TGCGCCAGCAGCTCCACAGGGGGCGGCACAGATACGCAGTATTTT	CASSSTGGGTDTQYF
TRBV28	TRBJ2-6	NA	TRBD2	TGTGCCAGCAGTTCGACTAGCACCTTCTCTGGGGCCAACGTCCTGACTTTC	CASSSTSTFSGANVLTF
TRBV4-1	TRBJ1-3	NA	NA	TGCGCCAGCAGCCCAAGAGCGGGTAGTGGAAACACCATATATTTT	CASSPRAGSGNTIYF
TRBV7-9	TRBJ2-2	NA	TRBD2	TGTGCCAGCAGCCACTCCCCACTAGCGGGCACCGGGGAGCTGTTTTTT	CASSHSPLAGTGELFF
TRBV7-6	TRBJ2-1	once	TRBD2	TGTGCCAGCAGCCTTGGGACTAGCGGGAGCCTAGACGAGCAGTTCTTC	CASSLGTSGSLDEQFF
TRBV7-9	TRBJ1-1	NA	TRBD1	TGTGCCAGCACCCGGACAGGGAGAACTGAAGCTTTCTTT	CASTRTGRTEAFF
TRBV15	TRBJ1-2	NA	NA	TGTGCCACCAAGGACAGTCCGGACTATGGCTACACCTTC	CATKDSPDYGYTF
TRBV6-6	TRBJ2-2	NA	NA	TGTGCCAGCAGCTCCTCAGGGTTGGCCGGGGAGCTGTTTTTT	CASSSSGLAGELFF
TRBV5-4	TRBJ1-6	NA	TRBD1	TGTGCCAGCAGCCCCGGGACAGGCGGGGGTTCACCCCTCCACTTT	CASSPGTGGGSPLHF
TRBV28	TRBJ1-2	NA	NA	TGTGCCAGCAGAACAAGAAGCTATGGCTACACCTTC	CASRTRSYGYTF
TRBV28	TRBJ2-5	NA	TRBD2	TGTGCCAGCAGGACGTATAGCGGGAGAGGGACCCAGTACTTC	CASRTYSGRGTQYF
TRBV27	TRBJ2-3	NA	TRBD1	TGTGCCAGCAGTTTCCACAGGGGGACAGATACGCAGTATTTT	CASSFHRGTDTQYF